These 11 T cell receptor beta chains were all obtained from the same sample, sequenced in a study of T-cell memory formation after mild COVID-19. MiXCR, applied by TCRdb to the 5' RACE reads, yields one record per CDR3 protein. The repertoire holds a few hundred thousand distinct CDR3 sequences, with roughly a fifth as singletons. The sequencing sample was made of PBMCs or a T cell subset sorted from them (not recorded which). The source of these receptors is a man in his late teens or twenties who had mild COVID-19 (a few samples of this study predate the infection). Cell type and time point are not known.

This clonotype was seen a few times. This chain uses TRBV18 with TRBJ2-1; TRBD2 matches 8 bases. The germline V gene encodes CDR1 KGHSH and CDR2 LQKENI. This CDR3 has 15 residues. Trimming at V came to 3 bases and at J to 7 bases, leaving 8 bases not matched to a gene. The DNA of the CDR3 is TGTGCCAGCTCACCGGGACTAGAACGTAGGAATGAGCAGTTCTTC. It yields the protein CASSPGLERRNEQFF.

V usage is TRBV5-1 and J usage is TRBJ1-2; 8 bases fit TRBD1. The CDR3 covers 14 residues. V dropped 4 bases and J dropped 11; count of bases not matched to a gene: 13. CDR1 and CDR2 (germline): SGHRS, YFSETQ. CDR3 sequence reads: CASSQYRGGHQYTF. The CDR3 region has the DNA TGCGCCAGCAGCCAGTACAGGGGGGGTCATCAGTACACCTTC.

CDR3 in DNA: TGTGCCAGCAGCGCTGGGCAGGGGACCACATTGACACCCCTCCACTTT. This encodes CASSAGQGTTLTPLHF. The chain recombines TRBV5-4 with TRBJ1-6; maybe TRBD1 (6 bases). CDR1 is SGHNT, CDR2 YYREEE, per germline (reference sequence). The CDR3 runs 16 residues. V was shortened by 4 bases and J by 11 bases, with 22 bases between the two germline ends. Drawing the rest from reference TRBV5-4 and TRBJ1-6, the complete variable domain is ETGVTQSPTHLIKTRGQQVTLRCSSQSGHNTVSWYQQALGQGPQFIFQYYREEENGRGNFPPRFSGLQFPNYSSELNVNALELDDSALYLCASSAGQGTTLTPLHFGNGTRLTVT.

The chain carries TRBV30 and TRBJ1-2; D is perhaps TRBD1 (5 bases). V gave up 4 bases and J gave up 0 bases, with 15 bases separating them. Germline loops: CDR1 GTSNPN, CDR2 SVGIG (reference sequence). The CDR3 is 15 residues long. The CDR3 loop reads CAWIATDSPNYGYTF. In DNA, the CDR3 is TGTGCCTGGATAGCTACCGACAGCCCTAACTATGGCTACACCTTC.

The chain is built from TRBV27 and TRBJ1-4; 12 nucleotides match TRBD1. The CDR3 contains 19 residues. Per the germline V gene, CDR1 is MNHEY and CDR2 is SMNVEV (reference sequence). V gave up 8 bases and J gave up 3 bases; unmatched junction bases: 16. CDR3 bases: TGTGCCAGCTCCCGCCGTGGTCCGGGACAGGGGGCGTCTAATGAAAAACTGTTTTTT. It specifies CASSRRGPGQGASNEKLFF. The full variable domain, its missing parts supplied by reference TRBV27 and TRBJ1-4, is EAQVTQNPRYLITVTGKKLTVTCSQNMNHEYMSWYRQDPGLGLRQIYYSMNVEVTDKGDVPEGYKVSRKEKRNFPLILESPSPNQTSLYFCASSRRGPGQGASNEKLFFGSGTQLSVL.

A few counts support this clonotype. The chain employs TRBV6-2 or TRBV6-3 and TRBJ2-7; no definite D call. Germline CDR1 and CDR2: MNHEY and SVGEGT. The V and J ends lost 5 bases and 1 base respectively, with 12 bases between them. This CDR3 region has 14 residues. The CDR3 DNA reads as TGTGCCAGCAGTCAAACTTACAGTTCCTACGAGCAGTACTTC. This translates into CASSQTYSSYEQYF.

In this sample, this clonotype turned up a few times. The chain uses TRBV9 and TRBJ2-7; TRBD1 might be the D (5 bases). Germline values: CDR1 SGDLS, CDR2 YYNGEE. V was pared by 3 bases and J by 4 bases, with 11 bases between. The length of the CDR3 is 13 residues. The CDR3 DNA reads TGTGCCAGCAGCGCCCGACAGACTTACGAGCAGTACGTC. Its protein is CASSARQTYEQYV.

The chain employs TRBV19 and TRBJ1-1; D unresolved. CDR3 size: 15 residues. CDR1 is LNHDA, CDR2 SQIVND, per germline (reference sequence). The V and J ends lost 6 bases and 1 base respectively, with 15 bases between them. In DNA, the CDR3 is TGTGCCAGTAGCCCAACCCCCCTACCGAACACTGAAGCTTTCTTT. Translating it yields CASSPTPLPNTEAFF.

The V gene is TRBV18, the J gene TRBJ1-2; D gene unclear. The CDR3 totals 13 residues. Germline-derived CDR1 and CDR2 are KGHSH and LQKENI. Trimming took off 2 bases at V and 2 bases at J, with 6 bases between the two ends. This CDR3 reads CASSPAENYGYTF. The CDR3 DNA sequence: TGTGCCAGCTCACCAGCCGAAAACTATGGCTACACCTTC.

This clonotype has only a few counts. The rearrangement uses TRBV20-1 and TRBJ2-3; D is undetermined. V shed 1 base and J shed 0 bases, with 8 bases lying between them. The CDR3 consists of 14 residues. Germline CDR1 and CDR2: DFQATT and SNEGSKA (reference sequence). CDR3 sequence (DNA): TGCAGTGCTAGAGCCCCTCATAGCACAGATACGCAGTATTTT. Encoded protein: CSARAPHSTDTQYF.

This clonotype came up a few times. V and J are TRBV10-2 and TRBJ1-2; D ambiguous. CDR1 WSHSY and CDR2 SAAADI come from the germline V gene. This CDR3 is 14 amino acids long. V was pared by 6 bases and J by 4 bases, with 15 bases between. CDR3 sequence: CASSARNFGYGYTF. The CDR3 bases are TGCGCCAGCAGCGCACGGAACTTTGGCTATGGCTACACCTTC.